This record looks at one T cell receptor beta chain sequence and its context. The PCR ran on 60 Vbeta and 13 Jbeta primers. Sequencing was performed with immunoSEQ multiplex PCR; in TCRdb, only in-frame clones are kept and a portion is missing. Of fewer than 350,000 clones listed, over 85% are singletons. The data are from a study of cytomegalovirus exposure and HLA in healthy donors. Trimming removed 5 bases from V and 6 bases from J; junction bases left unmatched: 5. Per germline, CDR1 SGHTA and CDR2 FQGTGA. CDR3 length equals 14 residues. This TCR derives from a woman under 30 in good health and CMV-seronegative. V and J are TRBV7-3 and TRBJ2-1, with TRBD1 matching 9 bases. The material sequenced was PBMCs. CDR3 region: CASSLTGGFNEQFF. The CDR3 DNA is TGTGCCAGCAGCCTTACAGGGGGCTTCAATGAGCAGTTCTTC.